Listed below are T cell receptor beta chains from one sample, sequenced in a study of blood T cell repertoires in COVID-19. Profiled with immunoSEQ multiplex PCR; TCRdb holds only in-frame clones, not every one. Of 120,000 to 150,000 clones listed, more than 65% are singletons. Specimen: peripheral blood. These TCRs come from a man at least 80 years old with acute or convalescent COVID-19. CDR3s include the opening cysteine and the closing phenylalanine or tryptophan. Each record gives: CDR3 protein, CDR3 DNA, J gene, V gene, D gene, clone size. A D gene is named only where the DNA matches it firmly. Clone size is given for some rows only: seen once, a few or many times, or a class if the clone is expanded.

CDR3: CASSQGPQGASYTF; DNA: TGTGCCAGCAGCCAGGGCCCCCAGGGGGCGAGCTACACCTTC; J: TRBJ1-2; V: TRBV3-1/TRBV3-2; D: TRBD1; size: few
CDR3: CASSLRGGTGHEQYF; DNA: TGTGCCAGCAGCTTGAGGGGGGGGACAGGCCACGAGCAGTACTTC; J: TRBJ2-7; V: TRBV5-6; D: NA; size: once
CDR3: CASSPGGFRDTQYF; DNA: TGTGCCAGCAGCCCGGGGGGTTTCCGAGATACGCAGTATTTT; J: TRBJ2-3; V: TRBV7-8; D: TRBD2; size: NA
CDR3: CASITDRLNTEAFF; DNA: TGTGCCAGCATTACCGACAGACTGAACACTGAAGCTTTCTTT; J: TRBJ1-1; V: TRBV6-6; D: NA; size: NA
CDR3: CASSNNGRAGTNTEAFF; DNA: TGTGCCAGTAGTAACAACGGCAGGGCGGGAACGAACACTGAAGCTTTCTTT; J: TRBJ1-1; V: TRBV19; D: NA; size: once
CDR3: CASRADDTQYF; DNA: TGTGCCAGCAGAGCGGACGATACGCAGTATTTT; J: TRBJ2-3; V: TRBV28; D: NA; size: NA
CDR3: CASSLAGGKYNEQFF; DNA: TGTGCCAGCAGCTTAGCGGGGGGAAAATACAATGAGCAGTTCTTC; J: TRBJ2-1; V: TRBV5-4; D: TRBD2; size: NA
CDR3: CASSLSGFGGQGGAGELFF; DNA: TGTGCCAGCAGTTTATCGGGATTTGGGGGACAGGGAGGCGCCGGGGAGCTGTTTTTT; J: TRBJ2-2; V: TRBV27; D: TRBD1; size: NA
CDR3: CASSQRDFNEQFF; DNA: TGCGCCAGCAGCCAGAGGGACTTCAATGAGCAGTTCTTC; J: TRBJ2-1; V: TRBV5-1; D: NA; size: NA
CDR3: CASSSDSTDTQYF; DNA: TGTGCCAGCAGCTCGGACTCCACAGATACGCAGTATTTT; J: TRBJ2-3; V: TRBV5-4; D: NA; size: once
CDR3: CASSKPGSLSNQPQHF; DNA: TGTGCCAGTAGTAAACCCGGGTCTCTGAGCAATCAGCCCCAGCATTTT; J: TRBJ1-5; V: TRBV19; D: NA; size: NA
CDR3: CASSLNTLNTEAFF; DNA: TGTGCCAGCAGCCTCAACACATTGAACACTGAAGCTTTCTTT; J: TRBJ1-1; V: TRBV11-2; D: NA; size: NA
CDR3: CAATPAVPYEQYF; DNA: TGTGCCGCCACCCCCGCGGTCCCCTACGAGCAGTACTTC; J: TRBJ2-7; V: TRBV6-5; D: NA; size: NA
CDR3: CAFQGEFVSLHF; DNA: TGTGCCTTCCAGGGGGAATTCGTGAGCCTCCACTTT; J: TRBJ1-6; V: TRBV30; D: TRBD1; size: once
CDR3: CASSHTGSTDTQYF; DNA: TGCGCCAGCAGCCACACAGGGAGCACAGATACGCAGTATTTT; J: TRBJ2-3; V: TRBV4-3; D: NA; size: NA
CDR3: CASRLDRQFSRNTEAFF; DNA: TGCGCCAGCAGACTGGACAGACAGTTTAGTAGAAACACTGAAGCTTTCTTT; J: TRBJ1-1; V: TRBV5-1; D: NA; size: NA
CDR3: CASSLVPARGYEQYF; DNA: TGTGCCAGCAGCTTGGTGCCCGCCAGGGGGTACGAGCAGTACTTC; J: TRBJ2-7; V: TRBV5-6; D: TRBD1; size: NA
CDR3: CASTRLVGNQPQHF; DNA: TGTGCCAGCACTCGTCTAGTAGGCAATCAGCCCCAGCATTTT; J: TRBJ1-5; V: TRBV5-8; D: NA; size: NA
CDR3: CASSTTLAVETQYF; DNA: TGTGCCAGCAGTACCACCCTTGCGGTCGAGACCCAGTACTTC; J: TRBJ2-5; V: TRBV27; D: NA; size: NA
CDR3: CASSPQTGFSNQPQHF; DNA: TGTGCCAGCAGCCCCCAAACAGGGTTTAGCAATCAGCCCCAGCATTTT; J: TRBJ1-5; V: TRBV7-8; D: NA; size: NA
CDR3: CASSEGTADTQYF; DNA: TGTGCCAGCAGCGAAGGGACTGCCGATACGCAGTATTTT; J: TRBJ2-3; V: TRBV6-1; D: NA; size: NA
CDR3: CASNELGTGTSPLHF; DNA: TGTGCCAGCAATGAATTGGGGACAGGGACATCACCCCTCCACTTT; J: TRBJ1-6; V: TRBV2; D: TRBD1; size: NA
CDR3: CASSPRDLQNTEAFF; DNA: TGTGCCAGCAGCCCGCGGGACCTCCAGAACACTGAAGCTTTCTTT; J: TRBJ1-1; V: TRBV3-1/TRBV3-2; D: NA; size: few
CDR3: CASSSFPGTGGGYSNQPQHF; DNA: TGTGCCAGTAGTAGCTTCCCCGGGACAGGGGGCGGCTATAGCAATCAGCCCCAGCATTTT; J: TRBJ1-5; V: TRBV19; D: TRBD1; size: NA
CDR3: CASNRGWTGELFF; DNA: TGTGCCAGCAACAGGGGTTGGACCGGGGAGCTGTTTTTT; J: TRBJ2-2; V: TRBV2; D: TRBD1; size: NA
CDR3: CASSHTRGQATW; DNA: TGTGCCAGCAGCCACACACGGGGACAGGCGACGTGG; J: TRBJ1-1; V: TRBV3-1/TRBV3-2; D: TRBD1; size: few
CDR3: CASTENRQGTTGELFF; DNA: TGTGCCAGTACAGAGAACCGACAGGGGACCACCGGGGAGCTGTTTTTT; J: TRBJ2-2; V: TRBV19; D: TRBD1; size: NA
CDR3: CASGPGLAGGKGNEQFF; DNA: TGTGCTAGTGGTCCCGGACTAGCGGGTGGGAAAGGGAATGAGCAGTTCTTC; J: TRBJ2-1; V: TRBV12-5; D: TRBD2; size: NA
CDR3: CASSAPPRTVSSGANVLTF; DNA: TGCGCCAGCAGCGCCCCCCCTCGGACTGTCTCCTCTGGGGCCAACGTCCTGACTTTC; J: TRBJ2-6; V: TRBV4-1; D: NA; size: NA
CDR3: CASRLGTGGSNQPQHF; DNA: TGTGCCAGCAGGCTTGGGACAGGGGGGTCGAATCAGCCCCAGCATTTT; J: TRBJ1-5; V: TRBV27; D: TRBD1; size: NA
CDR3: CASSLYNEQFF; DNA: TGTGCCAGCTCTCTCTACAATGAGCAGTTCTTC; J: TRBJ2-1; V: TRBV18; D: NA; size: NA
CDR3: CASSSGQTRAQETQYF; DNA: TGTGCCAGCAGCTCGGGACAGACACGCGCCCAAGAGACCCAGTACTTC; J: TRBJ2-5; V: TRBV7-2; D: TRBD1; size: NA
CDR3: CASTPRTGQETQYF; DNA: TGTGCCAGCACCCCCCGGACAGGACAAGAGACCCAGTACTTC; J: TRBJ2-5; V: TRBV7-2; D: TRBD1; size: NA
CDR3: CASRSPGGGELFF; DNA: TGTGCCAGCAGATCGCCGGGGGGCGGGGAGCTGTTTTTT; J: TRBJ2-2; V: TRBV6-5; D: TRBD2; size: NA
CDR3: CSARENIEAYF; DNA: TGCAGTGCTAGAGAGAACATCGAGGCGTACTTC; J: TRBJ2-7; V: TRBV20-1; D: NA; size: NA
CDR3: CASSQDESGTSTDTQYF; DNA: TGTGCCAGCAGCCAAGATGAGTCGGGGACTAGCACAGATACGCAGTATTTT; J: TRBJ2-3; V: TRBV3-1/TRBV3-2; D: NA; size: once
CDR3: CASSPSGNIGGYTF; DNA: TGTGCCAGCAGCCCGTCCGGGAACATCGGGGGCTACACCTTC; J: TRBJ1-2; V: TRBV9; D: NA; size: NA
CDR3: CASSQDPSELFYEQYF; DNA: TGTGCCAGCAGCCAAGATCCTTCTGAGCTGTTCTACGAGCAGTACTTC; J: TRBJ2-7; V: TRBV4-2; D: NA; size: NA
CDR3: CASSFDRNTEAFF; DNA: TGTGCCAGCAGCTTTGACAGGAACACTGAAGCTTTCTTT; J: TRBJ1-1; V: TRBV5-5; D: NA; size: NA
CDR3: CASSLGSVYEQYF; DNA: TGCGCCAGCAGCTTGGGGTCGGTCTACGAGCAGTACTTC; J: TRBJ2-7; V: TRBV5-1; D: NA; size: NA